This TCR beta chain derives from a study of a mutant IDH1 vaccine in newly diagnosed glioma. Study as a whole: First vaccine doses came 4-6 weeks after radiotherapy alone, or with temozolomide cycles.

TCRdb keeps only in-frame clones here, not all; method: immunoSEQ multiplex PCR. The sample holds tens of thousands of clones, about 91% seen once. Stated time point: week 5, during vaccination. Vaccine doses each comprised 300 ug of mutant IDH1 20-mer peptide, with topical imiquimod. Losses at the gene ends were 7 bases for V and 6 bases for J; bases not matched to a gene: 6. The CDR3 has 15 residues. CDR1 is MDHEN, CDR2 SYDVKM, per germline. A word on this clone: The antigen is unknown.

Sequencing used PBMCs, obtained from a glioma patient whose treatment included an IDH1 peptide vaccine. The chain links TRBV28 to TRBJ2-3; TRBD2 aligns across 14 bases. The sequence was collected from a woman in her fifties or sixties with glioma. CDR3: CASKPRLAGGDTQYF. The CDR3 bases are TGTGCCAGCAAGCCCCGACTAGCGGGAGGGGATACGCAGTATTTT. Full variable domain (outside the CDR3, taken from reference TRBV28 and TRBJ2-3): DVKVTQSSRYLVKRTGEKVFLECVQDMDHENMFWYRQDPGLGLRLIYFSYDVKMKEKGDIPEGYSVSREKKERFSLILESASTNQTSMYLCASKPRLAGGDTQYFGPGTRLTVL.